Detailed here is one TCR beta chain. This sample is part of a study of shared clonotypes between healthy human individuals. The table came from immunoSEQ multiplex PCR; TCRdb's copy has only in-frame clones and leaves some out. This table has approximately 2,300,000 clones, about 90% appearing once. Splitting the CD4+ cells yielded a CD45RA+ naive subset and a CD45RA-negative memory subset. The sample was naive CD4+ T cells from PBMCs. Subset described: CD45RA+ positively selected. This sequence was found in a man aged 18 to 30 in good health. Some clones in this sample may be carry-over from other donors' samples.

The CDR3 loop reads CASRPGRGYNEQFF. The CDR3 nucleotides are TGTGCCAGCCGTCCCGGGAGAGGATACAATGAGCAGTTCTTC. The V gene is TRBV28, the J gene TRBJ2-1; the D gene is possibly TRBD2 (6 bases). V lost 8 bases and J 4 bases, leaving 15 bases between the germline ends. Germline V gene lookup returns CDR1 MDHEN and CDR2 SYDVKM. The CDR3 consists of 14 residues.